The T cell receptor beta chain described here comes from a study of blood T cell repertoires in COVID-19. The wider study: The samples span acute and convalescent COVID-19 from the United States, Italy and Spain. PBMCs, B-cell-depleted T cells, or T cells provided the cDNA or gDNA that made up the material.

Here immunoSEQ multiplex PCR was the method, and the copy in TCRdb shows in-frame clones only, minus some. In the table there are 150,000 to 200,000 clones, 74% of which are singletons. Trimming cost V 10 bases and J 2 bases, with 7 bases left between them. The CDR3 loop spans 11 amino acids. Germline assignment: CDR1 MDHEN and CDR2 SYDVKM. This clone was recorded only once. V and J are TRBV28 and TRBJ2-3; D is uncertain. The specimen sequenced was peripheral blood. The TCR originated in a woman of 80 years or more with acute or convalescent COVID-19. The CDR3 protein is CATTNTDTQYF. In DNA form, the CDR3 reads TGTGCCACCACAAACACAGATACGCAGTATTTT.